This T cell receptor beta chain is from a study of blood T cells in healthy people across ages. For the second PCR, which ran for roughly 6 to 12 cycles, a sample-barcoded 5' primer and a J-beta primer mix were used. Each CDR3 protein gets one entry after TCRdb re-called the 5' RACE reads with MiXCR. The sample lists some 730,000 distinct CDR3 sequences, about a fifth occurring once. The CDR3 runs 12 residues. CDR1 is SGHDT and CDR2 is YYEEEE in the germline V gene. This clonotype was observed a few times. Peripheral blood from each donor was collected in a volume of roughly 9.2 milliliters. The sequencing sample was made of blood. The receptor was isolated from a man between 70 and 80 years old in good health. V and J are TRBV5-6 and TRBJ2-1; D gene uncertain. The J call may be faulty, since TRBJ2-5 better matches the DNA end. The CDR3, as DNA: TGTGCCAGCAGCTCCTGGGCCCAGACCCAGTACTTC. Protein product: CASSSWAQTQYF.